A single sample is the source of the 22 T cell receptor beta chains below, sequenced in a study of cytomegalovirus exposure and HLA in healthy donors. Primers: 60 Vbeta forward and 13 Jbeta reverse. Some clones are missing from TCRdb's copy, which holds only in-frame ones; the method was immunoSEQ multiplex PCR. The sample records around 120,000 clones, 74% being singletons. Sequencing input: PBMCs. The receptors shown here come from a man aged 45 to 65 in good health and CMV-seropositive.

This clone was picked up one time. The chain is built from TRBV15 and TRBJ1-1; 10 bases match TRBD1. V lost 2 bases to trimming and J lost 2 bases; unmatched junction nucleotides: 5. The CDR3 has 16 residues. Per germline, CDR1 LNHNV and CDR2 YYDKDF (reference sequence). The CDR3 region has the DNA TGTGCCACCAGCAGATCCGGGACAGGGGTAAACACTGAAGCTTTCTTT. It encodes CATSRSGTGVNTEAFF.

The J gene is TRBJ2-3, the V gene TRBV6-5, with TRBD1 matching over 9 bases. Germline V CDR1 and CDR2: MNHEY, SVGAGI. CDR3 length: 14 residues. V lost 2 bases and J lost 5; bases outside the gene matches: 2. The chain's CDR3 is CASSYLTGGDTQYF. CDR3 coding DNA: TGTGCCAGCAGTTACCTGACAGGGGGAGATACGCAGTATTTT.

J is TRBJ2-5 and V is TRBV5-1; perhaps TRBD1 as D (5 bases). Deletions cut 1 base from V and 0 bases from J, with 7 bases between. The CDR3 is made up of 14 amino acids. The germline CDR1 and CDR2 sequences are SGHRS and YFSETQ. CDR3 sequence reads: CASSLSGNQETQYF. The DNA for the CDR3 is TGCGCCAGCAGCTTGTCAGGGAACCAAGAGACCCAGTACTTC. Full variable domain (remainder filled in from reference TRBV5-1 and TRBJ2-5): KAGVTQTPRYLIKTRGQQVTLSCSPISGHRSVSWYQQTPGQGLQFLFEYFSETQRNKGNFPGRFSGRQFSNSRSEMNVSTLELGDSALYLCASSLSGNQETQYFGPGTRLLVL.

The chain has TRBV13 and TRBJ1-2; 11 nucleotides line up with TRBD1. Germline V gene lookup returns CDR1 PRHDT and CDR2 FYEKMQ (reference sequence). The CDR3 contains 16 residues. V was clipped by 1 base and J by 8 bases; unmatched bases: 9. CDR3 residues: CASSLDPGQGARGYTF. The CDR3 DNA reads as TGTGCCAGCAGCTTAGACCCTGGACAGGGGGCGAGGGGCTACACCTTC.

The CDR3 here is CASSSGTRQYQETQYF. Here the CDR3 DNA reads TGTGCCAGCAGCTCCGGGACTAGACAATACCAAGAGACCCAGTACTTC. The chain joins TRBV7-2 to TRBJ2-5, with 8 bases aligning to TRBD2. CDR1 SGHTA and CDR2 FQGNSA come from the germline V gene. Trimming removed 4 bases from V and 0 bases from J; junction bases left unmatched: 7. CDR3 length: 16 residues.

This clone was seen a few times. The gene calls are TRBV7-8 and TRBJ2-1; D is perhaps TRBD2 (6 bases). Trimming pared 8 bases from V and 3 bases from J, leaving 8 bases between. This CDR3 is built from 12 residues. Per germline, CDR1 SGHVS and CDR2 FQNEAQ. CDR3 protein: CASSGLYNEQFF. CDR3 in DNA: TGTGCCAGCTCGGGACTCTACAATGAGCAGTTCTTC. The whole variable domain, remainder taken from reference TRBV7-8 and TRBJ2-1, is GAGVSQSPRYKVAKRGQDVALRCDPISGHVSLFWYQQALGQGPEFLTYFQNEAQLDKSGLPSDRFFAERPEGSVSTLKIQRTQQEDSAVYLCASSGLYNEQFFGPGTRLTVL.

This chain links TRBV28 with TRBJ1-6; maybe TRBD1 (5 bases). This CDR3 is 12 amino acids long. The V gene lost 8 bases and the J gene lost 8 bases, with 10 bases spanning the gap. CDR1 MDHEN and CDR2 SYDVKM come from the germline V gene. CDR3 amino acids: CASCGGYSPLHF. For the CDR3, the DNA is TGTGCCAGCTGTGGGGGGTATTCACCCCTCCACTTT.

The V call is TRBV9, the J call TRBJ2-2; 8 nucleotides line up with TRBD2. The CDR3 sequence is 16 residues long. With V trimmed by 5 bases and J by 1 base, 7 bases remained unmatched. Germline V gene lookup returns CDR1 SGDLS and CDR2 YYNGEE. The chain's CDR3 is CASSHSSGRNTGELFF. In DNA form, the CDR3 reads TGTGCCAGCAGTCATTCTAGCGGGCGGAACACCGGGGAGCTGTTTTTT.

V usage is TRBV5-1 and J usage is TRBJ2-1; 11 bases map to TRBD1. CDR3 length: 13 residues. V lost 6 bases, J lost 9 bases, and 5 bases stayed unmatched. Germline V gene lookup returns CDR1 SGHRS and CDR2 YFSETQ. CDR3 sequence (DNA): TGCGCCAGCAACGGACAGGGGGCTACTGAGCAGTTCTTC. Protein sequence: CASNGQGATEQFF.

V and J are TRBV10-2 and TRBJ1-6; a possible D gene is TRBD1 (6 bases). Germline CDR1 and CDR2: WSHSY and SAAADI. The CDR3 sequence is 16 residues long. V was shortened by 7 bases and J by 7 bases, with 20 bases between the two germline ends. The CDR3 DNA reads TGCGCCAGCACCTCCAGACAGGATCGAGGAAATTCACCCCTCCACTTT. Its protein is CASTSRQDRGNSPLHF.

The table lists this clone with a few counts. The CDR3, as DNA: TGTGCCAGCAGCGTAGGCGGCGACACCGGGGAGCTGTTTTTT. It encodes CASSVGGDTGELFF. The V gene is TRBV9, the J gene TRBJ2-2; D gene uncertain. The CDR3 contains 14 residues. Trimming cost V 0 bases and J 3 bases, with 6 bases left between them. The V gene's germline CDR1 is SGDLS and CDR2 YYNGEE.

V usage is TRBV5-1 and J usage is TRBJ2-1; TRBD2 aligns across 12 bases. With 1 base clipped from V and 3 bases from J, the junction kept 2 bases outside the gene matches. CDR3 length equals 16 residues. In germline, CDR1 is SGHRS, CDR2 YFSETQ. For the CDR3, the DNA is TGCGCCAGCAGCTTGTTGACTAGCGGGAGCTACAATGAGCAGTTCTTC. This codes for CASSLLTSGSYNEQFF.

The CDR3, as DNA: TGCGCCAGCAGCCTCTCTGGCGGAAGCTCCTACGAGCAGTACTTC. It yields the protein CASSLSGGSSYEQYF. This sequence joins TRBV5-1 and TRBJ2-7, with no clear D. Germline V gene lookup returns CDR1 SGHRS and CDR2 YFSETQ. The CDR3 totals 15 residues. Trimming left V 4 bases short and J 0 bases short, with 14 bases between. The full variable domain, with the rest looked up from reference TRBV5-1 and TRBJ2-7, is KAGVTQTPRYLIKTRGQQVTLSCSPISGHRSVSWYQQTPGQGLQFLFEYFSETQRNKGNFPGRFSGRQFSNSRSEMNVSTLELGDSALYLCASSLSGGSSYEQYFGPGTRLTVT.

The chain uses TRBV7-3 and TRBJ1-1, with D perhaps TRBD1 (5 bases). Germline V gives CDR1 SGHTA, CDR2 FQGTGA. The CDR3 covers 13 residues. The V and J ends lost 5 bases and 2 bases respectively, with 9 bases between them. The CDR3 nucleotides read TGTGCCAGCAGCGCAGGGTATAACACTGAAGCTTTCTTT. The encoded protein is CASSAGYNTEAFF.

This clone was found a few times. The chain links TRBV2 to TRBJ2-7; 7 nucleotides match TRBD2. There are 15 residues in the CDR3. Germline lookup yields CDR1 SNHLY and CDR2 FYNNEI. Unmatched junction bases numbered 7, after V lost 5 bases and J lost 0 bases. The CDR3 sequence is CASSLSTSSSYEQYF. The CDR3 DNA sequence: TGTGCCAGCAGTTTATCGACTAGCTCCTCCTACGAGCAGTACTTC.

This clone was detected only once. The genes are TRBV7-6 and TRBJ1-2; 9 nucleotides agree with TRBD1. The CDR3 loop spans 16 amino acids. With 5 bases clipped from V and 2 bases from J, the junction kept 9 bases outside the gene matches. CDR1 is SGHVS, CDR2 FNYEAQ, per germline. This CDR3 is CASSNFEGQGNYGYTF. The CDR3 DNA sequence: TGTGCCAGCAGCAATTTCGAGGGACAGGGAAACTATGGCTACACCTTC.

The CDR3 is CASSLTTVKDEQFF. The CDR3 coding sequence is TGTGCCAGCAGCTTGACGACAGTAAAGGATGAGCAGTTCTTC. The J gene is TRBJ2-1, the V gene TRBV11-3; tentative D call: TRBD1 (5 bases). Germline CDR1 is SGHNT and CDR2 is YENEEA. Deletions cut 3 bases from V and 8 bases from J, with 14 bases between. The CDR3 runs 14 residues.

The table lists this clone with a count of one. This rearrangement joins TRBV9 to TRBJ2-4; possibly TRBD2 for D (7 bases). There are 15 residues in the CDR3. V lost 4 bases and J 6 bases, leaving 17 bases between the germline ends. In germline, CDR1 is SGDLS, CDR2 YYNGEE. CDR3 loop: CASSYSGGAGNIQYF. Here the CDR3 DNA reads TGTGCCAGCAGCTACTCGGGGGGCGCGGGAAACATTCAGTACTTC.

A few counts support this clone. The chain has TRBV10-3 and TRBJ2-2; TRBD2 matches 7 bases. V lost 10 bases and J lost 3; bases outside the gene matches: 5. The CDR3 runs to 13 residues. Germline V gene sequence: CDR1 ENHRY, CDR2 SYGVKD. The CDR3 spells CASNREDTGELFF. As DNA, the CDR3 is TGTGCCAGCAATCGGGAGGACACCGGGGAGCTGTTTTTT.

The sample holds one count of this clone. This chain connects TRBV5-5 to TRBJ2-1; 11 bases are a match to TRBD2. This CDR3 is built from 15 residues. The V gene's germline CDR1 is SGHKS and CDR2 YYEKEE (reference sequence). J gave up 5 bases and V 3 bases, and 4 bases lay outside the gene matches. The CDR3 reads CASSSGTSGHNEQFF. CDR3 DNA: TGTGCCAGCAGCTCTGGGACTAGCGGACACAATGAGCAGTTCTTC.

This sequence joins TRBV6-4 and TRBJ2-3, with D unresolved. Germline V gene data show CDR1 as MRHNA and CDR2 as SNTAGT. The CDR3 sequence is 13 residues long. Trimming left V 2 bases short and J 8 bases short, with 11 bases between. The CDR3 sequence: CASSDDRRGTQYF. For the CDR3, the DNA is TGTGCCAGCAGTGACGACCGCAGAGGTACGCAGTATTTT.

The rearrangement uses TRBV18 and TRBJ2-7, with 8 bases that match TRBD1. This CDR3 has 13 amino acids. V shed 5 bases, J shed 5 bases, and the junction held 5 bases outside the gene matches. Germline values: CDR1 KGHSH, CDR2 LQKENI. Here the CDR3 DNA reads TGTGCCAGCTCAGCGGACAGGGTTAACGAGCAGTACTTC. This sequence encodes CASSADRVNEQYF.